One and the same sample provided the 23 T cell receptor beta chains below, sequenced in a study of vaccination effects on CD4 cells after COVID-19. These receptors' targets are unknown. Within the ViraFEST assay, antigen-specific CD4+ T cells underwent expansion with viral peptide pools prior to sequencing. Cultured cells yielded isolated CD4+ T cells after 10 days. A positive SARS-CoV-2 PCR test fell between March and December 2020. TCRdb's table, derived via immunoSEQ multiplex PCR, lists solely in-frame clones and lacks some. The data contain about 45,000 clones, approximately 70% of them singletons. The specimen was CD4+ T cells from PBMCs cultured with a peptide pool, collected before COVID-19 vaccination. The receptors were gathered from a human donor who had a prior SARS-CoV-2 infection.

V is TRBV27 and J is TRBJ1-4; D perhaps matches TRBD1 (6 bases). Trimming cost V 3 bases and J 4 bases, with 12 bases left between them. CDR1 and CDR2 (germline): MNHEY, SMNVEV (reference sequence). This CDR3 contains 15 residues. The CDR3 loop is CASSFLGARNEKLFF. The CDR3 coding sequence is TGTGCCAGCAGTTTTTTGGGGGCCCGTAATGAAAAACTGTTTTTT. The entire variable domain, with the rest obtained from reference TRBV27 and TRBJ1-4, is as follows: EAQVTQNPRYLITVTGKKLTVTCSQNMNHEYMSWYRQDPGLGLRQIYYSMNVEVTDKGDVPEGYKVSRKEKRNFPLILESPSPNQTSLYFCASSFLGARNEKLFFGSGTQLSVL.

The chain joins TRBV5-4 to TRBJ2-1; 9 bases fit TRBD2. V trimming: 2 bases; J trimming: 0 bases; junction bases outside the gene matches: 6. Germline CDR1 SGHNT, CDR2 YYREEE (reference sequence). CDR3 length equals 17 residues. The CDR3 DNA is TGTGCCAGCAGCTTAAAGCGGGAGGCCAGCTCCTACAATGAGCAGTTCTTC. This gives the protein CASSLKREASSYNEQFF.

J is TRBJ1-2 and V is TRBV14; tentatively, D is TRBD1 (6 bases). Trimming shortened V by 5 bases and J by 3 bases, and 16 bases separated the two germline ends. CDR3 length: 15 residues. Germline assignment: CDR1 SGHDN and CDR2 FVKESK. DNA for the CDR3: TGTGCCAGCAGCAAAGGGGAAACAGGGTACTATGGCTACACCTTC. It specifies CASSKGETGYYGYTF.

This chain links TRBV7-3 with TRBJ2-6, with D unresolved. This CDR3 comprises 17 residues. Looked up from germline, CDR1 is SGHTA and CDR2 is FQGTGA. The V end was cut by 5 bases, the J end by 2 bases, with 16 bases between. The chain's CDR3 is CASSSAHRGPGANVLTF. The CDR3 nucleotides are TGTGCCAGCAGCAGCGCCCACAGAGGCCCTGGGGCCAACGTCCTGACTTTC.

The chain carries TRBV6-1 and TRBJ1-2; the D gene is possibly TRBD1 (6 bases). The CDR3 consists of 20 residues. The germline gives CDR1 MNHNS, CDR2 SASEGT. Trimming stripped 2 bases from V and 1 base from J, with 26 bases between. In DNA form, the CDR3 reads TGTGCCAGCAGTGAATTTGACCATCGGGGGCCTCTTGAGTTTAACTATGGCTACACCTTC. Translated, it gives CASSEFDHRGPLEFNYGYTF.

The V call is TRBV15, the J call TRBJ1-1; D uncertain. Germline V gene data show CDR1 as LNHNV and CDR2 as YYDKDF (reference sequence). The CDR3 runs 12 residues. Deletions cut 5 bases from V and 3 bases from J, with 7 bases between. As DNA, the CDR3 is TGTGCCACCAGCGTGGCGTACACTGAAGCTTTCTTT. It yields the protein CATSVAYTEAFF.

This chain connects TRBV11-3 to TRBJ2-1; 11 nucleotides agree with TRBD2. The CDR3 is 14 residues long. With V trimmed by 5 bases and J by 7 bases, 4 bases remained unmatched. Germline-derived CDR1 and CDR2 are SGHNT and YENEEA. CDR3 nucleotide sequence: TGTGCCAGCAGCCCAAGGACTAGCGGGAATGAGCAGTTCTTC. Translation gives CASSPRTSGNEQFF.

The chain couples TRBV7-9 to TRBJ2-2; D unresolved. CDR1 and CDR2 (germline): SEHNR, FQNEAQ (reference sequence). The CDR3 extends over 11 amino acids. V gave up 5 bases and J gave up 6 bases, with 4 bases separating them. The CDR3 DNA sequence: TGTGCCAGCAGCCCTTCCGGGGAGCTGTTTTTT. Its translation is CASSPSGELFF.

The chain combines TRBV19 with TRBJ2-5, with D possibly TRBD2 on 6 matching bases. Germline assignment: CDR1 LNHDA and CDR2 SQIVND (reference sequence). Trimming removed 2 bases at V and 5 bases at J, with 18 bases between. The CDR3 is 16 residues long. In DNA form, the CDR3 reads TGTGCCAGTAGTATAAGGGGCAGGGAGGAGGAGGAGACCCAGTACTTC. Translation gives CASSIRGREEEETQYF.

The chain joins TRBV6-2 or TRBV6-3 to TRBJ1-2, with D uncertain. V was clipped by 6 bases and J by 2 bases, with 13 bases between them. The germline CDR1 and CDR2 sequences are MNHEY and SVGEGT. The CDR3 has 14 amino acids. The chain's CDR3 is CASSKGSGNYGYTF. Here the CDR3 DNA reads TGTGCCAGCAGCAAAGGATCTGGCAACTATGGCTACACCTTC.

This clone has just a few counts. The chain couples TRBV7-9 to TRBJ1-3; a possible D gene is TRBD1 (5 bases). CDR3 length equals 15 residues. CDR1 is SEHNR, CDR2 FQNEAQ, per germline (reference sequence). Trimming cost V 2 bases and J 2 bases, with 10 bases left between them. CDR3 sequence (DNA): TGTGCCAGCAGCTTATTCGGGGCAACTGGAAACACCATATATTTT. This gives the protein CASSLFGATGNTIYF.

The J gene is TRBJ2-2, the V gene TRBV5-1; TRBD1 agrees at 8 bases. This CDR3 is 15 amino acids long. V lost 1 base to trimming and J lost 9 bases; unmatched junction nucleotides: 8. Looked up from germline, CDR1 is SGHRS and CDR2 is YFSETQ. This CDR3 reads CASSLRTGSPRELFF. In DNA form, the CDR3 reads TGCGCCAGCAGCTTGCGGACAGGGTCCCCTCGGGAGCTGTTTTTT.

In this sample, this clone turned up a few times. The V and J genes are TRBV5-4 and TRBJ1-1, with a possible D match to TRBD1 (5 bases). This CDR3 has 16 residues. Trimming took 0 bases from V and 4 from J, leaving 16 bases between them. Germline lookup yields CDR1 SGHNT and CDR2 YYREEE (reference sequence). CDR3 nucleotide sequence: TGTGCCAGCAGCTTGGTTTCGGGAGGGGCGGGCACTGAAGCTTTCTTT. This encodes CASSLVSGGAGTEAFF.

This clone has more than one count but fewer than ten. The V and J genes are TRBV6-5 and TRBJ1-6; no clear D. In germline, CDR1 is MNHEY, CDR2 SVGAGI. The CDR3 sequence is 14 residues long. V was cut by 2 bases and J by 9 bases, with 11 bases left in between. This chain's CDR3 is CASSYGRKGSPLHF. CDR3 nucleotide sequence: TGTGCCAGCAGTTACGGGCGGAAGGGTTCACCCCTCCACTTT.

The chain carries TRBV11-1 and TRBJ2-3; D may be TRBD2 (5 bases). The CDR3 has 15 residues. Germline V gene data show CDR1 as SGHAT and CDR2 as FQDESV (reference sequence). V was pared by 5 bases and J by 2 bases, with 14 bases between. CDR3 coding DNA: TGTGCCAGCAGCCTCGGGTCCGGGAACACAGATACGCAGTATTTT. As protein: CASSLGSGNTDTQYF.

A single count supports this clone. The CDR3 nucleotides read TGTGCCAGCAGCTTAATTGCCGTTAGCACAGATACGCAGTATTTT. Residues: CASSLIAVSTDTQYF. The chain combines TRBV7-3 with TRBJ2-3; D unresolved. Germline CDR1 is SGHTA and CDR2 is FQGTGA. V lost 1 base and J lost 0, with 8 bases in between. The CDR3 length is 15 residues.

This clone has a handful of counts. This sequence joins TRBV6-5 and TRBJ2-3, with 7 nucleotides matching TRBD1. CDR1 and CDR2 from the germline V gene are MNHEY and SVGAGI. This CDR3 is built from 13 residues. V trimming: 5 bases; J trimming: 5 bases; junction bases outside the gene matches: 4. DNA for the CDR3: TGTGCCAGCAGTCGAAACAGGGGAGATACGCAGTATTTT. The encoded protein is CASSRNRGDTQYF.

The chain joins TRBV5-1 to TRBJ2-1; TRBD1 aligns across 9 bases. From germline, CDR1 is SGHRS and CDR2 YFSETQ. CDR3 length: 16 amino acids. With V trimmed by 4 bases and J by 4 bases, 9 bases remained unmatched. CDR3 loop: CASSLYGGQGYNEQFF. CDR3 DNA sequence: TGCGCCAGCAGCCTGTACGGCGGACAGGGGTACAATGAGCAGTTCTTC.

Only one count was recorded for this clone. The chain couples TRBV13 to TRBJ2-5, with 7 bases aligning to TRBD2. J was trimmed by 2 bases and V by 5 bases; bases with no gene match: 8. Germline loops: CDR1 PRHDT, CDR2 FYEKMQ (reference sequence). The CDR3 consists of 15 residues. The CDR3 sequence is CASSRSASGQETQYF. CDR3 sequence (DNA): TGTGCCAGCAGCCGCTCGGCTAGCGGACAAGAGACCCAGTACTTC.

This clone was recorded only once. This chain links TRBV7-8 with TRBJ1-1; D is perhaps TRBD1 (5 bases). V was clipped by 3 bases and J by 5 bases, with 10 bases between them. Looked up from germline, CDR1 is SGHVS and CDR2 is FQNEAQ. The CDR3 contains 13 residues. The DNA of the CDR3 is TGTGCCAGCAGCTTTTACCGACAGACTGAAGCTTTCTTT. Translated: CASSFYRQTEAFF.

J is TRBJ2-4 and V is TRBV15, with TRBD1 as a possible D gene (6 bases). The CDR3 consists of 15 residues. CDR1 and CDR2 from the germline V gene are LNHNV and YYDKDF (reference sequence). V shed 7 bases and J shed 6 bases, with 19 bases lying between them. The CDR3, as DNA: TGTGCCACCACCTCAGGGGTAATAGGCGGAAACATTCAGTACTTC. Translation gives CATTSGVIGGNIQYF.

This clone has a handful of counts. The V and J genes are TRBV19 and TRBJ1-2; perhaps TRBD1 as D (5 bases). V lost 5 bases to trimming and J lost 5 bases, with 15 bases between them. CDR3 length equals 14 residues. From germline, CDR1 is LNHDA and CDR2 SQIVND (reference sequence). The CDR3 coding sequence is TGTGCCAGTAGTTCCATCGACAGATTATATGGCTACACCTTC. It is translated as CASSSIDRLYGYTF.

The chain combines TRBV19 with TRBJ1-5; D remains ambiguous. Trimming removed 2 bases at V and 1 base at J, with 15 bases between. The CDR3 runs 17 residues. CDR1 is LNHDA, CDR2 SQIVND, per germline (reference sequence). This CDR3 reads CASSIFPPMGSNQPQHF. In nucleotides, the CDR3 is TGTGCCAGTAGTATATTTCCCCCCATGGGGAGCAATCAGCCCCAGCATTTT.